Detailed here is one T cell receptor (beta chain). The CDR3 length is 14 residues. CDR1 and CDR2 from the germline V gene are MNHEY and SMNVEV (reference sequence). Trimming removed 4 bases at V and 3 bases at J, with 13 bases between. These data belong to a study of T cell changes during pregnancy in multiple sclerosis. TCRdb's table, derived via immunoSEQ multiplex PCR, lists solely in-frame clones and lacks some. The table has roughly 75,000 clones, roughly 90% seen once. The specimen was peripheral blood, collected before pregnancy. This receptor was identified in a female donor with multiple sclerosis, enrolled in a pregnancy study. This chain uses TRBV27 with TRBJ2-7; D not certain. The CDR3 DNA follows: TGTGCCAGCAGTTCAATAGCCCAACACTACGAGCAGTACTTC. Its translation: CASSSIAQHYEQYF.